This paragraph reports one T cell receptor beta chain. The use of genomic DNA as template underpinned the TCR beta VDJ and CDR3 profiling. TCRdb re-called the reads through MiXCR, storing one row per CDR3 protein. The sample holds around 250,000 distinct CDR3 sequences, 50% to 70% seen once. This specimen belongs to a study of CD8+CD57+ T cells in acquired aplastic anemia. This CDR3 region has 13 residues. Germline V CDR1 and CDR2: DFQATT, SNEGSKA (reference sequence). Trimming took off 5 bases at V and 1 base at J, with 10 bases between the two ends. This rearrangement joins TRBV20-1 to TRBJ2-3, with a possible D match to TRBD2 (6 bases). Specimen: sorted CD4+, CD8+, or CD8+CD57+ T cells (not recorded which) from PBMCs. The receptor comes from a human donor with severe aplastic anemia or a healthy control (not recorded which). The CDR3 coding sequence is TGCAGTGCTCTACGCGGGGGCACAGATACGCAGTATTTT. Encoded protein: CSALRGGTDTQYF.